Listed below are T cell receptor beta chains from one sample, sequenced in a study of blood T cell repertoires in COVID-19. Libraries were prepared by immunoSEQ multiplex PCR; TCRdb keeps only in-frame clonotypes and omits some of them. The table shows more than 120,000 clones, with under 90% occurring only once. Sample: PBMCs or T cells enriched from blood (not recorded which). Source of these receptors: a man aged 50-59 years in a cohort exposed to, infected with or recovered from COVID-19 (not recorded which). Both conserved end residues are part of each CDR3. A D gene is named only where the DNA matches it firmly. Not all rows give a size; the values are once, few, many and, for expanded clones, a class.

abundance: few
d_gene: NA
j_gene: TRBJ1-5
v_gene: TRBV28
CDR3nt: TGTGCCAGCAGTGTGGCGGGGATCGGGAATCAGCCCCAGCATTTT
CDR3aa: CASSVAGIGNQPQHF

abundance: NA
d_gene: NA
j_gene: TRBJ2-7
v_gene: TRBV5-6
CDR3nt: TGTGCCAGCAGCTACCCTCATGCGGGTTACGAGCAGTACTTC
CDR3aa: CASSYPHAGYEQYF

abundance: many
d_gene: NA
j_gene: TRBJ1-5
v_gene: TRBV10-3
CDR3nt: TGTGCCATCAGTGACGGACAGACCAGCAATCAGCCCCAGCATTTT
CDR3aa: CAISDGQTSNQPQHF

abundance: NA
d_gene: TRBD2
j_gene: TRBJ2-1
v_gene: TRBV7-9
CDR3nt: TGTGCCAGCAGCTTATATGGGGGGGAAGTCTACAATGAGCAGTTCTTC
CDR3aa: CASSLYGGEVYNEQFF

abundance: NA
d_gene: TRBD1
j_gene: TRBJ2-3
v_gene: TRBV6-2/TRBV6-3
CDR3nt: TGTGCCAGCAGCCAGGGGGCCGTTGATACGCAGTATTTT
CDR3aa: CASSQGAVDTQYF

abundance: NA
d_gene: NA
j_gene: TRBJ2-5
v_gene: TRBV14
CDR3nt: TGTGCCAGCAGCCAAGATCGATCAGGACACTCTGGGGAGACCCAGTACTTC
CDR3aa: CASSQDRSGHSGETQYF

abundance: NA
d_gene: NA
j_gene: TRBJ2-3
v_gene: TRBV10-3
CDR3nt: TGTGCCATCAGTGGTACTACGATCACAGATACGCAGTATTTT
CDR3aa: CAISGTTITDTQYF

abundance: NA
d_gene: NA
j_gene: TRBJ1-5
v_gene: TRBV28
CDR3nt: TGTGCCCGGGGGAATCAGCCCCAGCATTTT
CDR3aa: CARGNQPQHF

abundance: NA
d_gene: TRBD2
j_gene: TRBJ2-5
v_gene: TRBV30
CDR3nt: TGTGCCTGGACACTCGGGGGGGCTGGAGAGACCCAGTACTTC
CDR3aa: CAWTLGGAGETQYF

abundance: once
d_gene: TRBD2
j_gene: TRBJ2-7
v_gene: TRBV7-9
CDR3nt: TGTGCCAGCAGCTTCTTAGGACTAGCGGCACGGGGCGAGCAGTACTTC
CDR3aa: CASSFLGLAARGEQYF

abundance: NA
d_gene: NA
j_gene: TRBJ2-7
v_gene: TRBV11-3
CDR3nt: TGTGCCAGCAGCTTGGAAGGGGACTACGAGCAGTACTTC
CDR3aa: CASSLEGDYEQYF

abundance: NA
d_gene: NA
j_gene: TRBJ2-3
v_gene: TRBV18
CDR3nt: TGTGCCAGCTCCTTCCTCCAGGGGCAGGGATCAGATACGCAGTATTTT
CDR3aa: CASSFLQGQGSDTQYF

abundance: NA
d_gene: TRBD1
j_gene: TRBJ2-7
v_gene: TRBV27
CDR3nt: TGTGCCAGTCGTTCCAGGGGGTCCTACGAGCAGTACTTC
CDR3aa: CASRSRGSYEQYF

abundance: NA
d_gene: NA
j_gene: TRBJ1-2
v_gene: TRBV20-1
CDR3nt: TGCAGTGCCGCCCCCGGTTATGGCTACACCTTC
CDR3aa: CSAAPGYGYTF

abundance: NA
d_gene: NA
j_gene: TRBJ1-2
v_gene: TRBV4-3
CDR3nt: TGCGCCAGCAGCGACGACAGCTACTATGGCTACACCTTC
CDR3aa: CASSDDSYYGYTF

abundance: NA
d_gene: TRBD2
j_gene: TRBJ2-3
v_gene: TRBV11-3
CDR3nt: TGTGCCAGCAGCCGGGGACTAGCGGGAGCTGAGACAGATACGCAGTATTTT
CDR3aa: CASSRGLAGAETDTQYF

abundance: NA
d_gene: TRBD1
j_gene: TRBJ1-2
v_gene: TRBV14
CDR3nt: TGTGCCAGCAGCCAAGATTCGTCAGGGGGAAACTATGGCTACACCTTC
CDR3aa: CASSQDSSGGNYGYTF

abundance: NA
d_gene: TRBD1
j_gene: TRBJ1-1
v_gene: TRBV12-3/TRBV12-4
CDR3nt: TGTGCCAGCAGTTTAATCAGGGGACAGGAAGCTTTCTTT
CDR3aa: CASSLIRGQEAFF

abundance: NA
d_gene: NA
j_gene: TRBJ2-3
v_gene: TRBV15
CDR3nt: TGTGCCACCAGCAGACGGAGCACAGATACGCAGTATTTT
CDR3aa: CATSRRSTDTQYF

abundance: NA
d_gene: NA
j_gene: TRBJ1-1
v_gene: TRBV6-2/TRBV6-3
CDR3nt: TGTGCCAGCAGCGCTTTCAGGGTCGCCACTGAAGCTTTCTTT
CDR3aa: CASSAFRVATEAFF

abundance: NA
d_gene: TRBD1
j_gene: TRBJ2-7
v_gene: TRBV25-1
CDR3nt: TGTGCCAGCAGCAGGGGACAGGGGAGCTACGAGCAGTACTTC
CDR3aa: CASSRGQGSYEQYF

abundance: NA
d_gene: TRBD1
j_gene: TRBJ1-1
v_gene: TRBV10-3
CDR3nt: TGTGCCATTCAACCTGACAGGGGAGGGACTGAAGCTTTCTTT
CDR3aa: CAIQPDRGGTEAFF

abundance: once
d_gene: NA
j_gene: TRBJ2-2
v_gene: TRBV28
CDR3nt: TGTGCCAGCAGTCCTGCCGCGACATTAGTCACCGGGGAGCTGTTTTTT
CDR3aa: CASSPAATLVTGELFF

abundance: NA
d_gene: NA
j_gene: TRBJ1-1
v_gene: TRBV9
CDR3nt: TGTGCCAGCAGCATAGGACAGCCGAACACTGAAGCTTTCTTT
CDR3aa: CASSIGQPNTEAFF

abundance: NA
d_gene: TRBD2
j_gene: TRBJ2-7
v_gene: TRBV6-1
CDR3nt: TGTGCCAGCAGTGAAGCGGCTAGCGGGGGCTCCTACGAGCAGTACTTC
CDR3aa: CASSEAASGGSYEQYF

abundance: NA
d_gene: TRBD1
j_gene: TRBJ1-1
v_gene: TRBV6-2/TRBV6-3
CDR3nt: TGTGCCAGCAGTTCGGCAGGGGGAGTATGGAACACTGAAGCTTTCTTT
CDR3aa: CASSSAGGVWNTEAFF

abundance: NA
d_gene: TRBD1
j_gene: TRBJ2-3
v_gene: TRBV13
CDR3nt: TGTGCCAGCACATCCAGAAAGGGGGCAGGCGACACAGATACGCAGTATTTT
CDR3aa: CASTSRKGAGDTDTQYF

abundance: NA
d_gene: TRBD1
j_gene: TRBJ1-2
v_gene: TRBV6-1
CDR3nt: TGTGCCAGCAGTGAATCGGGGACAGGAGCCCTTCTCACCTTC
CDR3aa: CASSESGTGALLTF

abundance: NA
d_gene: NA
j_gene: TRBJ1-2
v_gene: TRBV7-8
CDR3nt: TGTGCCAGCAGCTTAGAGGGAGGCATCGGCGGCTACACCTTC
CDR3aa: CASSLEGGIGGYTF

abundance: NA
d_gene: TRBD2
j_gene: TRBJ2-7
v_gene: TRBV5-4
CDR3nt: TGTGCCAGCAGCCCGGGTGGCACTAGCGGGTTCTACGAGCAGTACTTC
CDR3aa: CASSPGGTSGFYEQYF

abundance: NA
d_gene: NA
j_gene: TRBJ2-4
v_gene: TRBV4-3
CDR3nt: TGCGCCAGCAGCCCCTCCCTGGGGGGAACCAAAAACATTCAGTACTTC
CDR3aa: CASSPSLGGTKNIQYF

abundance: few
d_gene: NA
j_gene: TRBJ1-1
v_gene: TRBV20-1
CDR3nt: TGCAGTGCTAGTTCGGACACTGAAGCTTTCTTT
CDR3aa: CSASSDTEAFF

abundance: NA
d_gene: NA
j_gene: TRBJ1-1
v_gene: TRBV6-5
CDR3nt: TGTGCCAGCACCTCCGTGAGCACTGAAGCTTTCTTT
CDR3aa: CASTSVSTEAFF

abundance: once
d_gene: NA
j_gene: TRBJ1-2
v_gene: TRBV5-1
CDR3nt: TGCGCCAGCAGCCGAATCGCAATGACGAGTGGAGAGGGCTACACCTTC
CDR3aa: CASSRIAMTSGEGYTF

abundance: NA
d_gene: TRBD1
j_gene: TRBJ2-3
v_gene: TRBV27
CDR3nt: TGTGCCAGCAGTCCGCGGGACAGGGAAGACGCAGATACGCAGTATTTT
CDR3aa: CASSPRDREDADTQYF

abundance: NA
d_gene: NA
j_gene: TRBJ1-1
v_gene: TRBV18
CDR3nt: TGTGCCAGCTCACCCGAGGCGGGGAAGAACACTGAAGCTTTCTTT
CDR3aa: CASSPEAGKNTEAFF

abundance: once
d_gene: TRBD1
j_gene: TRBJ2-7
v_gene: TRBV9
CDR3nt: TGTGCCAGCAGCGTAGGGACAGGGGTCTACGAGCAGTACTTC
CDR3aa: CASSVGTGVYEQYF

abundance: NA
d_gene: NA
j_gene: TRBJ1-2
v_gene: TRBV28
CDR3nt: TGTGCCAGCAGCCCGGACAGTAACTATGGCTACACCTTC
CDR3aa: CASSPDSNYGYTF

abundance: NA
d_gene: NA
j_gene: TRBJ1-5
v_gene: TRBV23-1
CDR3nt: TGCGCCAGCAGTCAATCGCGGGTAATGGGCAATCAGCCCCAGCATTTT
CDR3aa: CASSQSRVMGNQPQHF

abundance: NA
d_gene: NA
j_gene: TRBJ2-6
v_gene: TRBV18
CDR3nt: TGTGCCAGCTCCCAATGGGCAGATGGGGCCAACGTCCTGACTTTC
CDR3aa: CASSQWADGANVLTF

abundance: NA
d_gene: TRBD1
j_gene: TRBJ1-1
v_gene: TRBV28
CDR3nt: TGTGCCAGCAGTACAGGACAGGGGGCATACCCATACACTGAAGCTTTCTTT
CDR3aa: CASSTGQGAYPYTEAFF

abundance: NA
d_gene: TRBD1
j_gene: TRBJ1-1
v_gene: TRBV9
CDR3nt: TGTGCCAGCAGCGGGTGGACAGGGACAGAAGCTTTCTTT
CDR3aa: CASSGWTGTEAFF

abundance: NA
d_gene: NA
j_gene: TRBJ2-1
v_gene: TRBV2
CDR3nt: TGTGCCAGCACTCGAGAGACTAGAAAGGAGCAGTTCTTC
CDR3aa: CASTRETRKEQFF

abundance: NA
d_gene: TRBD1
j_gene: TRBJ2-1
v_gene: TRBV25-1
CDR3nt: TGTGCCAGGGGAAACGGGACAGGGGTGACCAATGAGCAGTTCTTC
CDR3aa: CARGNGTGVTNEQFF

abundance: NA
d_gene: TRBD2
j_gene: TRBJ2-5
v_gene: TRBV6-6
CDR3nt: TGTGCCAGCAGTATAAGTAGCGGGGGTGAGACCCAGTACTTC
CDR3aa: CASSISSGGETQYF

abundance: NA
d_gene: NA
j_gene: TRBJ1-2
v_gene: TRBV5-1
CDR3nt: TGCGCCAGCAGCTTGCGACAGGAGACTAACTATGGCTACACCTTC
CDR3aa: CASSLRQETNYGYTF

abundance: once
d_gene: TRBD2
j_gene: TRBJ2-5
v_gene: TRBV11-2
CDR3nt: TGTGCCAGCAGCTTAGTTGGCGGGAGGGGAGGTCAAGAGACCCAGTACTTC
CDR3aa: CASSLVGGRGGQETQYF

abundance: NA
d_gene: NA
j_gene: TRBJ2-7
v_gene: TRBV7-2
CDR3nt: TGTGCCAGCAGCTTAGGCGGGGCCTACTACGAGCAGTACTTC
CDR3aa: CASSLGGAYYEQYF

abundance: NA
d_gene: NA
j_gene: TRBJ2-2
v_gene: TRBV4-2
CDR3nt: TGTGCCAGCAGCCAAGATTGGAGCGATCGGTCCGGGGAGCTGTTTTTT
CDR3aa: CASSQDWSDRSGELFF

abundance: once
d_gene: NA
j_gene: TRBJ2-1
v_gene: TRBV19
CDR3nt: TGTGCCAGTATACCGACTACCGGCTCCTACAATGAGCAGTTCTTC
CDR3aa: CASIPTTGSYNEQFF